This T cell receptor beta chain was sequenced for a study of CD8+CD57+ T cells in acquired aplastic anemia. Study overall: The sorted CD4+ and CD8+ cells yielded an average around 3 ug of DNA. CD4+ cells from healthy donors averaged roughly 10 million reads.

It was genomic DNA that served as the template for profiling TCR beta VDJ and CDR3. TCRdb reprocessed the reads with MiXCR, giving one entry per CDR3 protein. The table records about 400,000 distinct CDR3 sequences, 65% to 75% of them present only once. In its sample, this clonotype was seen once. Antigen specificity is unknown. The study's findings and limits: Patients and healthy controls showed no significant CD8+ Simpson's diversity difference. Patients shared around 31 CD8+ CDR3 sequences with controls.

In germline, CDR1 is SGHKS, CDR2 YYEKEE (reference sequence). Trimming at V came to 5 bases and at J to 9 bases, leaving 15 bases not matched to a gene. The CDR3 spans 16 residues. Sequencing was performed on sorted CD4+, CD8+, or CD8+CD57+ T cells (not recorded which) from PBMCs. The gene calls are TRBV5-5 and TRBJ2-1, with TRBD2 matching over 9 bases. This sequence was found in a human donor in good health, serving as a control. The CDR3, as DNA: TGTGCCAGCAGGTTAAGGGGTCGCGGGGGGGCCGGTGAGCAGTTCTTC. This codes for CASRLRGRGGAGEQFF.